The 13 T cell receptor beta chains reported below all come from one sample, sequenced in a study of blood T cell repertoires in COVID-19. Libraries were prepared by immunoSEQ multiplex PCR; TCRdb keeps only in-frame clonotypes and omits some of them. The repertoire holds about 60,000 clones, with approximately 86% as singletons. The specimen sequenced was peripheral blood. The receptors were gathered from a man in his forties with acute or convalescent COVID-19.

The chain recombines TRBV3-1 (or the pseudogene TRBV3-2) with TRBJ1-2; maybe TRBD1 (6 bases). V lost 3 bases and J lost 0, with 11 bases in between. Germline values: CDR1 LGHDT, CDR2 YNNKEL (reference sequence). The length of the CDR3 is 15 residues. For the CDR3, the DNA is TGTGCCAGCAGCCACCATGACAGGTCTAACTATGGCTACACCTTC. It codes for CASSHHDRSNYGYTF.

CDR3 DNA: TGTGCCATCAGTACTGGGCTCTCCGGTAAAGAGACCCAGTACTTC. The encoded protein is CAISTGLSGKETQYF. The V and J genes are TRBV10-3 and TRBJ2-5, with D hard to call. The CDR3 length is 15 residues. Germline assignment: CDR1 ENHRY and CDR2 SYGVKD. Trimming removed 5 bases from V and 3 bases from J, with 16 bases in between.

This sequence joins TRBV12-5 and TRBJ2-7; 8 bases map to TRBD2. The germline gives CDR1 LGHNT, CDR2 FRNRAP. The CDR3 consists of 17 residues. After removal of 0 bases from V and 1 base from J, the junction contained 8 bases not matched to a gene. CDR3 coding DNA: TGTGCTAGTGGTTTGGTAGTGTCGGGAGGGGAGTCCTACGAGCAGTACTTC. Translating it yields CASGLVVSGGESYEQYF. The complete variable domain, with remaining parts taken from reference TRBV12-5 and TRBJ2-7, reads DARVTQTPRHKVTEMGQEVTMRCQPILGHNTVFWYRQTMMQGLELLAYFRNRAPLDDSGMPKDRFSAEMPDATLATLKIQPSEPRDSAVYFCASGLVVSGGESYEQYFGPGTRLTVT.

The chain carries TRBV12-3 or TRBV12-4 and TRBJ2-7; no clear D gene. The CDR3 consists of 12 residues. V gave up 6 bases and J gave up 4 bases, with 10 bases separating them. The CDR3 region has the DNA TGTGCCAGCAGCGGGTTCTCATACGAGCAGTACTTC. This gives the protein CASSGFSYEQYF.

This clone was detected only once. V usage is TRBV4-1 and J usage is TRBJ2-1, with D possibly being TRBD1 (6 bases). The CDR3 contains 15 residues. The germline gives CDR1 MGHRA, CDR2 YSYEKL. V lost 3 bases and J lost 7, with 16 bases in between. CDR3 bases: TGCGCCAGCAGCCATGGGGGCCCCACAAGGAATGAGCAGTTCTTC. It codes for CASSHGGPTRNEQFF.

Written as DNA, the CDR3 is TGTGCCAGTAGTATAATCGGTTCTCAGCCCCAGCATTTT. It yields the protein CASSIIGSQPQHF. This chain connects TRBV19 to TRBJ1-5; D call uncertain. This CDR3 has 13 residues. Trimming pared 2 bases from V and 6 bases from J, leaving 8 bases between. From germline, CDR1 is LNHDA and CDR2 SQIVND (reference sequence).

CDR3 DNA: TGTGCCAGCAGCCCTTCAGGGGGGAATGGCTACACCTTC. This codes for CASSPSGGNGYTF. This chain links TRBV7-9 with TRBJ1-2; 7 bases are a match to TRBD1. Per the germline V gene, CDR1 is SEHNR and CDR2 is FQNEAQ (reference sequence). CDR3 length: 13 amino acids. V shed 5 bases and J 6 bases; nucleotides not matched to a gene: 6.

V usage is TRBV18 and J usage is TRBJ2-3, with D possibly TRBD1 on 5 matching bases. Germline values: CDR1 KGHSH, CDR2 LQKENI. There are 16 residues in the CDR3. Trimming removed 2 bases at V and 5 bases at J, with 17 bases between. The CDR3 nucleotides are TGTGCCAGCTCACCAGGGGCTTACCAGGGCGGAGATACGCAGTATTTT. Protein: CASSPGAYQGGDTQYF.

The table lists this clone with many counts. The chain combines TRBV5-1 with TRBJ1-1; weak D call: TRBD1 (5 bases). Germline V gene sequence: CDR1 SGHRS, CDR2 YFSETQ. V was trimmed by 4 bases and J by 2 bases, leaving 12 bases between them. The CDR3 sequence is 14 residues long. CDR3 DNA sequence: TGCGCCAGCAGCGGGGCACTTGGTAACACTGAAGCTTTCTTT. Translation gives CASSGALGNTEAFF.

The chain links TRBV11-2 to TRBJ2-1, with D possibly being TRBD2 (6 bases). The CDR3 loop spans 12 amino acids. Germline values: CDR1 SGHAT, CDR2 FQNNGV. V lost 3 bases to trimming and J lost 8 bases, with 8 bases between them. CDR3 amino acids: CASSFLAYEQFF. The CDR3 bases are TGTGCCAGCAGCTTCCTAGCGTATGAGCAGTTCTTC.

This clone was observed a single time. V and J are TRBV6-5 and TRBJ2-2; a weak D match, TRBD1 (6 bases). Deletions cut 6 bases from V and 6 bases from J, with 11 bases between. Germline V gene data show CDR1 as MNHEY and CDR2 as SVGAGI. CDR3 size: 13 residues. In DNA, the CDR3 is TGTGCCAGCAGGATCAACAGGGCCGGGGAGCTGTTTTTT. Protein: CASRINRAGELFF.

A note on this clone: This specimen includes other DNA sequences encoding the same CDR3. The chain uses TRBV19 and TRBJ1-5; no firm D call. CDR1 is LNHDA, CDR2 SQIVND, per germline (reference sequence). V was clipped by 5 bases and J by 4 bases, with 6 bases between them. This CDR3 spans 12 amino acids. The CDR3 region is CASSRGNQPQHF. CDR3 nucleotides: TGTGCCAGTAGTCGAGGGAATCAGCCCCAGCATTTT.

The V call is TRBV5-1, the J call TRBJ2-2; D gene unclear. The CDR3 is 17 residues long. V was cut by 0 bases and J by 4 bases, with 16 bases left in between. Per the germline V gene, CDR1 is SGHRS and CDR2 is YFSETQ. CDR3 sequence (DNA): TGCGCCAGCAGCTTGGGTGTGGTGCCGAAACTCACCGGGGAGCTGTTTTTT. Protein sequence: CASSLGVVPKLTGELFF.